A single T cell receptor (beta chain) is shown here with its context. Trimming cost V 0 bases and J 1 base, with 10 bases left between them. Germline values: CDR1 SGHAT, CDR2 FQNNGV. CDR3 length equals 15 residues. Original data processing: Estimation of nucleated cell counts relied on the amplification of reference gene primers. Libraries were prepared by immunoSEQ multiplex PCR; TCRdb keeps only in-frame clonotypes and omits some of them. D and trimming come from the DNA, and the V and J calls and clone size come from that table. The sample includes some 130,000 clones, around 89% of them seen just once. The sample belongs to a study of blood T cell repertoires in COVID-19. For the study at large: Acute and convalescent COVID-19 samples came from the United States, Italy and Spain. In each case, the material was cDNA or gDNA derived from T cells, B-cell-depleted T cells, or PBMCs.

The receptor's source is a man between 60 and 75 years old with active or convalescent COVID-19. The specimen was peripheral blood. The genes are TRBV11-2 and TRBJ2-7; D is possibly TRBD1 (5 bases). The CDR3 region has the DNA TGTGCCAGCAGCTTAGATCGGCAGGGTTCCTACGAGCAGTACTTC. Protein: CASSLDRQGSYEQYF.